This TCR beta chain originates from a study of T-cell memory formation after mild COVID-19. Study-level background: Largely, the TCR clusters proved donor specific. Overall study results and limits: Within pre-infection memory, some responding clones were found, suggesting cross-reactive memory joined. Balance between CD4 and CD8 was seen in clones contracting day 15 to 85, and a CD4+ lean was seen in later expanders.

The V end was cut by 5 bases, the J end by 0 bases, with 10 bases between. Germline CDR1 and CDR2: SGHAT and FQNNGV. The CDR3 spans 14 residues. As for this clonotype: What it recognizes is unknown.

The authors produced TCR alpha and TCR beta cDNA libraries with sample barcodes and UMIs by 5'RACE using constant-segment primers. TCRdb reprocessed the 5' RACE reads via MiXCR and lists one record per CDR3 protein. This table holds 250,000 to 350,000 distinct CDR3 sequences, about a sixth found once. The sequencing sample was made of PBMCs or a T cell subset sorted from them (not recorded which). The sequence was collected from a man between 18 and 35 years old who had mild COVID-19 (a few samples of this study predate the infection). Cell type and time point are not known. The chain couples TRBV11-2 to TRBJ1-2; D uncertain. CDR3 bases: TGTGCCAGCAGCATCTGGGCCTCTAACTATGGCTACACCTTC. It is translated as CASSIWASNYGYTF.